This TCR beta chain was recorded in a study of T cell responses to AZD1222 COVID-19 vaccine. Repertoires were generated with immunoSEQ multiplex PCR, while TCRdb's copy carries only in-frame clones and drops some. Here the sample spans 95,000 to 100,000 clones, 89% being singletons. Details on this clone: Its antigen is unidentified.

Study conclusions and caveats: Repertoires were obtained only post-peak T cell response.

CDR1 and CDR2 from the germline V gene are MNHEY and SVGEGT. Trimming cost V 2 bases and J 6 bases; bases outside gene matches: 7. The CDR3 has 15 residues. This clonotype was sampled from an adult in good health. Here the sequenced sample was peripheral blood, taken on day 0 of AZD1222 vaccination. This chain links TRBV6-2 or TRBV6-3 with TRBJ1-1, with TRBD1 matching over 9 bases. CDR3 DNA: TGTGCCAGCAGTTACCTCCGGACAGGGGACGCTGAAGCTTTCTTT. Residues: CASSYLRTGDAEAFF.